The source of this T cell receptor (beta chain) is a study of T-cell memory formation after mild COVID-19. Turning to the study itself: Most TCR clusters belonged to a single donor.

Amplification by 5'RACE using constant-segment primers produced TCR alpha and TCR beta cDNA libraries that carried sample barcodes and UMIs. MiXCR was run by TCRdb on the 5' RACE reads, yielding one entry per CDR3 protein. The sample has 500,000 to 550,000 distinct CDR3 sequences, roughly 21% seen once. This clonotype has more than one count but fewer than ten. The target antigen is unknown. Study-wide points: Detection of some responders pre-infection suggested pre-existing cross-reactive memory T cells participated.

The CDR3 loop spans 15 amino acids. The germline V and J ends were trimmed by 4 bases and 0 bases, with 12 bases remaining between them. CDR1 is MGHRA, CDR2 YSYEKL, per germline. The genes are TRBV4-1 and TRBJ2-5, with D possibly TRBD2 on 5 matching bases. This TCR derives from an adult woman who had mild COVID-19 (a few samples of this study predate the infection). Cell type and time point are not known. Specimen: PBMCs or a T cell subset sorted from them (not recorded which). CDR3 in DNA: TGCGCCAGCAGCCTTGCGGCTAGCTACCAAGAGACCCAGTACTTC. This encodes CASSLAASYQETQYF.